This TCR beta chain was observed in a study of cytomegalovirus exposure and HLA in healthy donors. Study-wide findings and caveats: In a later analysis, specific HLA alleles were associated with 16,000 or so TCR beta sequences at a 0.05 false discovery rate.

This clone has a single count. Its antigen is not known. Primers for the PCR totalled 60 Vbeta and 13 Jbeta. Profiled with immunoSEQ multiplex PCR; TCRdb holds only in-frame clones, not every one. The data show 60,000 or so clones, 77% seen once. Looked up from germline, CDR1 is SGHTS and CDR2 is YDEGEE. CDR3 length: 16 residues. V lost 10 bases, J lost 2 bases, and 24 bases lay in between. The chain combines TRBV5-8 with TRBJ1-2; TRBD1 is a possible D gene (5 bases). The sequenced sample was PBMCs. The source is a female donor in good health and CMV-seronegative. In DNA, the CDR3 is TGTGCCCAAGCAGGGAGGCAGGTGAGATTCAACTATGGCTACACCTTC. It encodes CAQAGRQVRFNYGYTF.